This T cell receptor (beta chain) derives from a study of blood T cells in healthy people across ages. Study-wide points: Older age went with lower TCR beta diversity per million T cells, in a roughly linear way.

Samples had at least 7 million PBMCs isolated from them. With a J-beta primer mix and a sample-barcoded 5' primer, a second PCR ran about 6 to 11 cycles. Using its own MiXCR run on the 5' RACE reads, TCRdb lists one record per CDR3 protein. This sample has 730,000 or so distinct CDR3 sequences, with approximately 39% found just once. The trim removed 4 bases at V and 4 bases at J, leaving 9 bases unmatched. The V gene's germline CDR1 is SGHRS and CDR2 YFSETQ. This CDR3 is 15 amino acids long. Of note for this clonotype: The target antigen is unknown.

The sequencing sample was made of blood. This TCR was sampled from a woman in her sixties in good health. This chain links TRBV5-1 with TRBJ2-5, with TRBD1 identical over 8 bases. CDR3 in amino acids: CASSRRTGNLETQYF. CDR3 in DNA: TGCGCCAGCAGCCGACGGACAGGGAATTTAGAGACCCAGTACTTC.